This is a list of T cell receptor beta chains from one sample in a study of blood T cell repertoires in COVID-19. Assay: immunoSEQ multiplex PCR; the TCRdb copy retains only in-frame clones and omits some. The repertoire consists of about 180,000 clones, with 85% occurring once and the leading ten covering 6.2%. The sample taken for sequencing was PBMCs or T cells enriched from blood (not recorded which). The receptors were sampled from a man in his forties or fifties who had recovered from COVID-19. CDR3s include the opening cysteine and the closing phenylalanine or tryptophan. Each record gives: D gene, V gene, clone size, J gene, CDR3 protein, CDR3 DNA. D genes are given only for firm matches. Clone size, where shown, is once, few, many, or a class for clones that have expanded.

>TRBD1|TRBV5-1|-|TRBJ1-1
CASSSEGQGVFTEAFF
TGCGCCAGCAGCTCCGAGGGACAGGGAGTCTTCACTGAAGCTTTCTTT
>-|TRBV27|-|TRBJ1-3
CASMGGADSGNTIYF
TGTGCCAGCATGGGTGGGGCAGACTCTGGAAACACCATATATTTT
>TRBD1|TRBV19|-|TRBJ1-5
CASSMRDRGYQPQHF
TGTGCCAGTAGTATGAGGGACAGGGGCTATCAGCCCCAGCATTTT
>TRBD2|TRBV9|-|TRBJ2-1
CASSASGSGANEQFF
TGTGCCAGCAGCGCGAGCGGGAGTGGAGCAAATGAGCAGTTCTTC
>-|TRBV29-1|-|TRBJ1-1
CSVERGVDTEAFF
TGCAGCGTTGAACGGGGGGTCGACACTGAAGCTTTCTTT
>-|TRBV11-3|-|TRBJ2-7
CASSLQTYEQYF
TGTGCCAGCAGCTTACAGACCTACGAGCAGTACTTC
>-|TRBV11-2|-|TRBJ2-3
CASTPRRGGGPEGDTQYF
TGTGCCAGCACCCCGAGGAGGGGCGGGGGCCCCGAAGGAGATACGCAGTATTTT
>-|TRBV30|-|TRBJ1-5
CAWKTPGARNQPQHF
TGTGCCTGGAAAACTCCCGGTGCCCGTAATCAGCCCCAGCATTTT
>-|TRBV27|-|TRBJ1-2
CASRGLLGYGYTF
TGTGCCAGCAGAGGACTCCTTGGCTATGGCTACACCTTC
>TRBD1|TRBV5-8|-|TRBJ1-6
CASSQGQGRPPLHF
TGTGCCAGCAGCCAGGGACAGGGTAGGCCACCCCTCCACTTT
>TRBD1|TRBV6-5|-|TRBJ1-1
CASRPGTGNTEAFF
TGTGCCAGCAGGCCCGGGACAGGGAACACTGAAGCTTTCTTT
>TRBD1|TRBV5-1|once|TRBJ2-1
CASSPDRVEYNEQFF
TGCGCCAGCAGCCCTGACAGGGTGGAGTACAATGAGCAGTTCTTC
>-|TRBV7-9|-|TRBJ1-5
CASSPSSGRQPQHF
TGTGCCAGCAGCCCCTCCTCAGGGCGTCAGCCCCAGCATTTT
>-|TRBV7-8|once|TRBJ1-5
CASSLEQGIRGNQPQHF
TGTGCCAGCAGCTTGGAGCAGGGGATCCGTGGCAATCAGCCCCAGCATTTT
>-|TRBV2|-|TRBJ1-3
CASSEAEGRGNTIYF
TGTGCCAGCAGTGAAGCGGAGGGTCGAGGAAACACCATATATTTT
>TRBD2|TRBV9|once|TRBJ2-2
CASSTWTSGGAGELFF
TGTGCCAGCAGCACTTGGACTAGCGGTGGGGCCGGGGAGCTGTTTTTT
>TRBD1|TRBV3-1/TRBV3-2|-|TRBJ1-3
CASSQDRSPGNTIYF
TGTGCCAGCAGCCAGGACAGGTCCCCTGGAAACACCATATATTTT
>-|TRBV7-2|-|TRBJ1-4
CASSLGGSGGEKLFF
TGTGCCAGCAGTTTGGGGGGATCAGGAGGTGAAAAACTGTTTTTT
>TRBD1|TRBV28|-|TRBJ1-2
CASSLSTGVGYTF
TGTGCCAGCAGTTTGTCGACAGGGGTTGGCTACACCTTC
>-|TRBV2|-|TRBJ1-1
CASTMHRNTEAFF
TGTGCCAGCACTATGCACCGGAACACTGAAGCTTTCTTT
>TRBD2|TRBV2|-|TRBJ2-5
CATGRGRGLAGEETQYF
TGTGCCACCGGGCGTGGTAGGGGACTAGCGGGAGAAGAGACCCAGTACTTC
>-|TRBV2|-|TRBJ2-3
CASRRAEGTDTQYF
TGTGCCAGCAGGAGGGCCGAGGGCACAGATACGCAGTATTTT
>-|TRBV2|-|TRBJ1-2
CASSGQYGYTF
TGTGCCAGCAGTGGACAGTATGGCTACACCTTC
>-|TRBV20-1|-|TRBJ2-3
CSASAEAGLTDTQYF
TGCAGTGCTAGTGCCGAGGCGGGTTTGACAGATACGCAGTATTTT
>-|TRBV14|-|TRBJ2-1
CASSYYNEQFF
TGTGCCAGCAGCTACTACAATGAGCAGTTCTTC
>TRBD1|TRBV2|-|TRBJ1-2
CASRGTARGYTF
TGTGCCAGCAGGGGGACAGCCCGAGGCTACACCTTC